These T cell receptor beta chains were read from a single sample in a study of blood T cell repertoires in COVID-19. Sequenced by immunoSEQ multiplex PCR; TCRdb stores in-frame clones only, minus some. The table records about 250,000 clones, 80% to 90% of them present only once. The specimen was peripheral blood. These receptor sequences come from a woman aged 70-85 years with acute or convalescent COVID-19. Both conserved end residues are part of each CDR3. The order of the fields is CDR3 protein, CDR3 DNA, V gene, clone size, J gene, D gene. D genes are given only for firm matches. The size field is filled for only some rows; it gives once, few, many or a size class.

CDR3aa: CASSQDLGVQPQHF
CDR3nt: TGCGCCAGCAGCCAAGACCTAGGGGTCCAGCCCCAGCATTTT
v_gene: TRBV4-3
abundance: few
j_gene: TRBJ1-5
d_gene: .

CDR3aa: CASSTDRDEAFF
CDR3nt: TGTGCCAGTAGTACGGACAGGGATGAAGCTTTCTTT
v_gene: TRBV19
abundance: .
j_gene: TRBJ1-1
d_gene: TRBD1

CDR3aa: CASSGKQGTTGELFF
CDR3nt: TGTGCCAGCAGCGGAAAACAGGGGACCACCGGGGAGCTGTTTTTT
v_gene: TRBV9
abundance: .
j_gene: TRBJ2-2
d_gene: TRBD1

CDR3aa: CASSSGGSSYEQYF
CDR3nt: TGCGCCAGCAGTAGCGGGGGTAGCTCCTACGAGCAGTACTTC
v_gene: TRBV10-1
abundance: .
j_gene: TRBJ2-7
d_gene: TRBD2

CDR3aa: CASSWDLQVAGNTIYF
CDR3nt: TGTGCCAGCAGTTGGGATCTACAGGTTGCGGGAAACACCATATATTTT
v_gene: TRBV6-6
abundance: once
j_gene: TRBJ1-3
d_gene: .

CDR3aa: CASTAGKTSTDTQYF
CDR3nt: TGTGCCAGCACCGCAGGGAAGACTAGCACAGATACGCAGTATTTT
v_gene: TRBV27
abundance: .
j_gene: TRBJ2-3
d_gene: .

CDR3aa: CASSQVTSGHTDTQYF
CDR3nt: TGTGCCAGCAGCCAAGTAACTAGCGGGCATACAGATACGCAGTATTTT
v_gene: TRBV3-1/TRBV3-2
abundance: .
j_gene: TRBJ2-3
d_gene: TRBD2

CDR3aa: CSVGQAEQYF
CDR3nt: TGCAGCGTTGGACAGGCTGAGCAGTACTTC
v_gene: TRBV29-1
abundance: .
j_gene: TRBJ2-7
d_gene: .

CDR3aa: CASSYDGQGSNSPLHF
CDR3nt: TGTGCCAGCAGTTATGACGGACAGGGGTCGAATTCACCCCTCCACTTT
v_gene: TRBV6-2/TRBV6-3
abundance: .
j_gene: TRBJ1-6
d_gene: TRBD1

CDR3aa: CASSRTGAGYGYTF
CDR3nt: TGTGCCAGCAGCAGAACAGGGGCCGGCTATGGCTACACCTTC
v_gene: TRBV7-2
abundance: .
j_gene: TRBJ1-2
d_gene: TRBD1

CDR3aa: CASSYSTGYEQYF
CDR3nt: TGTGCCAGCAGTTACTCGACCGGGTACGAGCAGTACTTC
v_gene: TRBV6-5
abundance: .
j_gene: TRBJ2-7
d_gene: .

CDR3aa: CASKGTGNEKLFF
CDR3nt: TGTGCCAGTAAGGGGACAGGGAATGAAAAACTGTTTTTT
v_gene: TRBV19
abundance: .
j_gene: TRBJ1-4
d_gene: TRBD1

CDR3aa: CASSQVAGGELFF
CDR3nt: TGTGCCAGCAGCCAAGTCGCGGGCGGGGAGCTGTTTTTT
v_gene: TRBV3-1/TRBV3-2
abundance: .
j_gene: TRBJ2-2
d_gene: .

CDR3aa: CASGQSNQPQHF
CDR3nt: TGTGCCAGCGGACAGTCCAATCAGCCCCAGCATTTT
v_gene: TRBV7-9
abundance: once
j_gene: TRBJ1-5
d_gene: .

CDR3aa: CASGQGASYGYTF
CDR3nt: TGTGCATCGGGACAGGGGGCGAGCTATGGCTACACCTTC
v_gene: TRBV7-8
abundance: .
j_gene: TRBJ1-2
d_gene: TRBD1

CDR3aa: CAWSAKQGFGNTIYF
CDR3nt: TGTGCCTGGAGTGCCAAACAGGGCTTTGGAAACACCATATATTTT
v_gene: TRBV30
abundance: .
j_gene: TRBJ1-3
d_gene: .

CDR3aa: CASSLSSGLAKNIQYF
CDR3nt: TGTGCCAGCAGCTTATCTAGCGGGCTAGCCAAAAACATTCAGTACTTC
v_gene: TRBV5-4
abundance: .
j_gene: TRBJ2-4
d_gene: TRBD2

CDR3aa: CASSLEDRGGNEQFF
CDR3nt: TGTGCCAGCAGCTTGGAAGACAGGGGCGGGAATGAGCAGTTCTTC
v_gene: TRBV5-4
abundance: .
j_gene: TRBJ2-1
d_gene: TRBD1

CDR3aa: CASSSTRGREQYF
CDR3nt: TGTGCCAGCAGTTCGACCAGGGGGCGCGAGCAGTACTTC
v_gene: TRBV6-2/TRBV6-3
abundance: .
j_gene: TRBJ2-7
d_gene: TRBD1

CDR3aa: CATSRAGSNQPQHF
CDR3nt: TGTGCCACCAGCAGAGCAGGGTCCAATCAGCCCCAGCATTTT
v_gene: TRBV15
abundance: few
j_gene: TRBJ1-5
d_gene: .

CDR3aa: CASSNEGTRNTEAFF
CDR3nt: TGTGCCAGCAGCAATGAGGGGACAAGAAACACTGAAGCTTTCTTT
v_gene: TRBV5-5
abundance: once
j_gene: TRBJ1-1
d_gene: .

CDR3aa: CASSVRDSPFYGYTF
CDR3nt: TGTGCCAGCAGCGTCCGGGACAGTCCCTTCTATGGCTACACCTTC
v_gene: TRBV9
abundance: .
j_gene: TRBJ1-2
d_gene: TRBD1

CDR3aa: CASSLLLPGENYGYTF
CDR3nt: TGTGCCAGCAGCTTGTTGTTGCCAGGGGAGAACTATGGCTACACCTTC
v_gene: TRBV5-5
abundance: few
j_gene: TRBJ1-2
d_gene: .

CDR3aa: CASSLDSVSYEQYF
CDR3nt: TGTGCCAGCAGCTTGGACAGCGTATCCTACGAGCAGTACTTC
v_gene: TRBV11-2
abundance: .
j_gene: TRBJ2-7
d_gene: .

CDR3aa: CASSLSGGDSNQPQHF
CDR3nt: TGTGCCAGCAGTTTATCGGGGGGCGATAGCAATCAGCCCCAGCATTTT
v_gene: TRBV28
abundance: few
j_gene: TRBJ1-5
d_gene: .